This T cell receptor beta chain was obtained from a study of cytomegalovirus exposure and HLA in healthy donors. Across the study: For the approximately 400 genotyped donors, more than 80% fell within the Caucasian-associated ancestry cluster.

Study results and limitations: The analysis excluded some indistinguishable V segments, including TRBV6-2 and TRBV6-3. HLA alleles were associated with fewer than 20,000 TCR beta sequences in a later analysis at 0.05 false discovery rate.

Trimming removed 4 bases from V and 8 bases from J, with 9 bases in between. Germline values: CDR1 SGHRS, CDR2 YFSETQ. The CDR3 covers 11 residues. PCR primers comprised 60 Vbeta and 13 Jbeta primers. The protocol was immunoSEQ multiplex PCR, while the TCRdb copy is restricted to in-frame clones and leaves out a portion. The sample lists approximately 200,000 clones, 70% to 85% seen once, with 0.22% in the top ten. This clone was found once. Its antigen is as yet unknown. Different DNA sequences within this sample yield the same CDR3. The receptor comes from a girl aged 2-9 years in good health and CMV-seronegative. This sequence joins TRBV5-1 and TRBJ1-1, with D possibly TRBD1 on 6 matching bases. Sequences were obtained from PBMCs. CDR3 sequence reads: CASSLGQEAFF. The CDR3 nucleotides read TGCGCCAGCAGCCTAGGACAGGAAGCTTTCTTT. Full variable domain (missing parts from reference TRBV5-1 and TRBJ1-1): KAGVTQTPRYLIKTRGQQVTLSCSPISGHRSVSWYQQTPGQGLQFLFEYFSETQRNKGNFPGRFSGRQFSNSRSEMNVSTLELGDSALYLCASSLGQEAFFGQGTRLTVV.